The 3 T cell receptor beta chains below come from one sample, sequenced in a study of cytomegalovirus exposure and HLA in healthy donors. With 60 Vbeta and 13 Jbeta primers, the PCR was carried out. Using immunoSEQ multiplex PCR, the repertoire was profiled, and TCRdb retains in-frame clones only, with some absent. The table records some 100,000 clones, roughly 79% of them present only once. Sequencing was carried out using PBMCs. Source of these receptors: a woman in her 30s in good health and CMV-seronegative.

V and J are TRBV7-6 and TRBJ1-2; 11 positions match TRBD1. CDR1 is SGHVS, CDR2 FNYEAQ, per germline. The V gene end was trimmed by 5 bases and the J gene end by 6 bases; junction bases not matched to a gene: 8. This CDR3 region has 15 residues. This CDR3 reads CASSTYGQGADGYTF. The DNA for the CDR3 is TGTGCCAGCAGCACCTACGGACAGGGGGCGGATGGCTACACCTTC.

The gene calls are TRBV2 and TRBJ2-7; 12 nucleotides line up with TRBD1. V lost 6 bases, J lost 5 bases, and 5 bases stayed unmatched. The CDR3 is 14 residues long. Germline values: CDR1 SNHLY, CDR2 FYNNEI. The CDR3 coding sequence is TGTGCCAGCAGCGTGGGACAGGGGGCACACGAGCAGTACTTC. This translates into CASSVGQGAHEQYF.

A remark on this clone: The germline gene is not matched at one end of the junction; a read error may be the cause. The chain employs TRBV15 and TRBJ2-1; TRBD2 matches 9 bases. Germline values: CDR1 LNHNV, CDR2 YYDKDF (reference sequence). This CDR3 comprises 18 residues. DNA of the CDR3: TGTGCCACCAGCAGAGAAGGTGGTAGCGGGAGATCCTACACTGAGCAGTTCTTC. Its protein is CATSREGGSGRSYTEQFF.